This record looks at one TCR beta chain sequence and its context. Germline values: CDR1 SGHRS, CDR2 YFSETQ. The germline V and J ends were trimmed by 3 bases and 6 bases, with 21 bases remaining between them. The CDR3 runs to 16 residues. Clones were read by immunoSEQ multiplex PCR, and TCRdb kept only the in-frame ones, dropping some. The sample includes approximately 360,000 clones, roughly 90% of them seen just once. The data stem from a study of blood T cell repertoires in COVID-19. Study-level information: Researchers got acute and convalescent COVID-19 samples from the United States, Italy and Spain.

The clonotype originates from a man aged 35 to 55 with acute or convalescent COVID-19. The sequenced material came from peripheral blood. V usage is TRBV5-1 and J usage is TRBJ1-2; a possible D gene is TRBD1 (5 bases). This chain's CDR3 is CASSSAGGRGFNGYTF. For the CDR3, the DNA is TGCGCCAGCAGCTCCGCCGGAGGGCGGGGGTTTAATGGCTACACCTTC.